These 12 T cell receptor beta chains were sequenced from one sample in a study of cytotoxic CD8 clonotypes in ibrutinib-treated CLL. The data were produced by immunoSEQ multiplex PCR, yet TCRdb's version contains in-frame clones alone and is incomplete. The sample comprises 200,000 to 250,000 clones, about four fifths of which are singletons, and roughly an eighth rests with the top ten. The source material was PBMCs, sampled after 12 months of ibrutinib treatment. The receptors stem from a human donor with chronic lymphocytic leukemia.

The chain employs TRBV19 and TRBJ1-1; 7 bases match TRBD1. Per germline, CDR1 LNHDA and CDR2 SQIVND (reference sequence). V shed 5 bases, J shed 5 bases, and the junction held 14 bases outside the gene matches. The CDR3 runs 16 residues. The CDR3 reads CASSQGVPRRRTEAFF. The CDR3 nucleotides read TGTGCCAGTAGTCAGGGGGTTCCCCGACGACGGACTGAAGCTTTCTTT. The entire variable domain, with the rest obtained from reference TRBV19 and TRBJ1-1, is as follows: DGGITQSPKYLFRKEGQNVTLSCEQNLNHDAMYWYRQDPGQGLRLIYYSQIVNDFQKGDIAEGYSVSREKKESFPLTVTSAQKNPTAFYLCASSQGVPRRRTEAFFGQGTRLTVV.

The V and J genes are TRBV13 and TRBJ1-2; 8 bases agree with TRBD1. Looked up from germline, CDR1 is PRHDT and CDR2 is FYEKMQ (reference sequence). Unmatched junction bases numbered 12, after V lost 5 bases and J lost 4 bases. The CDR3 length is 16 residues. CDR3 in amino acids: CASSHGDQGAAYGYTF. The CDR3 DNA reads TGTGCCAGCAGCCACGGGGACCAGGGGGCTGCCTATGGCTACACCTTC.

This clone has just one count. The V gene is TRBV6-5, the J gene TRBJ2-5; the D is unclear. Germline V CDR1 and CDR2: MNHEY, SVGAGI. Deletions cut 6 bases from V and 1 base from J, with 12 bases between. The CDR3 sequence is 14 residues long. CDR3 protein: CASRTSWGQETQYF. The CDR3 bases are TGTGCCAGCAGGACCAGTTGGGGCCAAGAGACCCAGTACTTC.

CDR3 residues: CASSDPDRAGYTF. In nucleotides, the CDR3 is TGTGCCAGCAGTGACCCGGACAGGGCTGGCTACACCTTC. V usage is TRBV2 and J usage is TRBJ1-2; 8 nucleotides line up with TRBD1. Per the germline V gene, CDR1 is SNHLY and CDR2 is FYNNEI. The CDR3 spans 13 residues. Losses at the gene ends were 3 bases for V and 7 bases for J; bases not matched to a gene: 4. The whole variable domain, remainder taken from reference TRBV2 and TRBJ1-2, is EPEVTQTPSHQVTQMGQEVILRCVPISNHLYFYWYRQILGQKVEFLVSFYNNEISEKSEIFDDQFSVERPDGSNFTLKIRSTKLEDSAMYFCASSDPDRAGYTFGSGTRLTVV.

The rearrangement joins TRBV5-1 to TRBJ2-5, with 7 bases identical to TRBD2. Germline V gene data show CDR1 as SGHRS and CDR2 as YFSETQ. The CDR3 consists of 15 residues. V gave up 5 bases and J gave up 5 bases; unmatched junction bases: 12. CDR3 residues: CASRPTGGKRETQYF. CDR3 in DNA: TGCGCCAGCAGACCGACGGGGGGTAAGAGGGAGACCCAGTACTTC.

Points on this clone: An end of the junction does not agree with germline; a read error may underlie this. The DNA of the CDR3 is TGTGCTAGCAGCTCCGGACAGGGAGGACAAGAGACCCAGTACTTC. This codes for CASSSGQGGQETQYF. The rearrangement links TRBV7-7 to TRBJ2-5; 8 bases line up with TRBD1. The CDR3 consists of 15 residues. Germline-derived CDR1 and CDR2 are SSHAT and FNYEAQ (reference sequence).

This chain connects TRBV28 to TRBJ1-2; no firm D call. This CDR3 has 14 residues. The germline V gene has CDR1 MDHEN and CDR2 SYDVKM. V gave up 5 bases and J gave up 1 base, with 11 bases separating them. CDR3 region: CASSLRLYNYGYTF. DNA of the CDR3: TGTGCCAGCAGTCTCAGACTATATAACTATGGCTACACCTTC.

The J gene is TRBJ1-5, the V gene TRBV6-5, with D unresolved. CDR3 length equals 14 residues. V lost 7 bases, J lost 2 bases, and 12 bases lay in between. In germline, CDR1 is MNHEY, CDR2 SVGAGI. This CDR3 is CASTPRKGNQPQHF. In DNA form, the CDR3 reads TGTGCCAGCACGCCAAGAAAAGGCAATCAGCCCCAGCATTTT.

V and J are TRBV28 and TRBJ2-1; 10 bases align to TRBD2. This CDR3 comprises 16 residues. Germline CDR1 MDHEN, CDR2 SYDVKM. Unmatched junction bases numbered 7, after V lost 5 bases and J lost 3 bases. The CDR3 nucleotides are TGTGCCAGCAGTCCGACTAGCGGGCGATACTACAATGAGCAGTTCTTC. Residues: CASSPTSGRYYNEQFF. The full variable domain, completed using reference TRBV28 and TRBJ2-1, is DVKVTQSSRYLVKRTGEKVFLECVQDMDHENMFWYRQDPGLGLRLIYFSYDVKMKEKGDIPEGYSVSREKKERFSLILESASTNQTSMYLCASSPTSGRYYNEQFFGPGTRLTVL.

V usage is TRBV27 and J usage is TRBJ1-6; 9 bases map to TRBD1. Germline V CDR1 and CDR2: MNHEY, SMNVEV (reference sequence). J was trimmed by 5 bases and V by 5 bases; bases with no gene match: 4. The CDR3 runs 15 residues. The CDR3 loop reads CASSARTGDNSPLHF. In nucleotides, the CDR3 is TGTGCCAGCAGTGCCCGGACAGGGGATAATTCACCCCTCCACTTT.

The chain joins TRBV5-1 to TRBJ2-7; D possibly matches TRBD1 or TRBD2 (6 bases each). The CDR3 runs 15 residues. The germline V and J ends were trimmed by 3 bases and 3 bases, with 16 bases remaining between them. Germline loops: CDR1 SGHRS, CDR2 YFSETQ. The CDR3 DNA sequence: TGCGCCAGCAGCTACACAGGAGGGGACAACTACGAGCAGTACTTC. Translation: CASSYTGGDNYEQYF.

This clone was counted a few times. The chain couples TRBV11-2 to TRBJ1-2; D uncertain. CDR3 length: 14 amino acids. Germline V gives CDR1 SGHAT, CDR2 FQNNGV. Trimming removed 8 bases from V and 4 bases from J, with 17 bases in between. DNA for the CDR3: TGTGCCAGCGCACAAACGGAGAGTTTCTATGGCTACACCTTC. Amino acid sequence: CASAQTESFYGYTF.